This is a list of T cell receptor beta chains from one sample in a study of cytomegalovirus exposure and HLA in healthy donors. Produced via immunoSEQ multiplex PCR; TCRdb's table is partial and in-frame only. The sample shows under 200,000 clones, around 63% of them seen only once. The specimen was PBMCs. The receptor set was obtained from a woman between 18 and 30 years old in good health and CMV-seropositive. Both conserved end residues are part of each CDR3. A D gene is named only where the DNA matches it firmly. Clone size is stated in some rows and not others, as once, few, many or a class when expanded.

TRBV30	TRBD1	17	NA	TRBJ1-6	CAWSDTLGQGLGSPLHF	TGTGCCTGGAGCGACACCCTCGGACAGGGGCTTGGTTCACCCCTCCACTTT
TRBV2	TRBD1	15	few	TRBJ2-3	CASSVDRGREDTQYF	TGTGCCAGCAGTGTGGACAGGGGGCGCGAAGATACGCAGTATTTT
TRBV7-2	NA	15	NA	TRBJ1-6	CASTLLAGRNSPLHF	TGTGCCAGCACCCTACTAGCAGGGCGCAATTCACCCCTCCACTTT
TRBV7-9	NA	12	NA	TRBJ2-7	CASSLAPGQQYF	TGTGCCAGCAGCTTAGCGCCGGGACAACAGTACTTC
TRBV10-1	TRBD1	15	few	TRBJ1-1	CASSEGQGARTEAFF	TGCGCCAGCAGTGAGGGGCAGGGGGCGCGAACTGAAGCTTTCTTT
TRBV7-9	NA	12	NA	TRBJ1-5	CASSMLNQPQHF	TGTGCCAGCAGCATGTTAAATCAGCCCCAGCATTTT
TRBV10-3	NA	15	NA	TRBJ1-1	CAIRDGGVMNTEAFF	TGTGCCATCAGGGACGGGGGGGTGATGAACACTGAAGCTTTCTTT
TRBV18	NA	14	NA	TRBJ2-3	CASSPLPSTDTQYF	TGTGCCAGCTCACCCCTACCTAGCACAGATACGCAGTATTTT
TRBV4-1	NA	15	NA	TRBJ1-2	CASSQVLSGNYGYTF	TGCGCCAGCAGCCAAGTTTTGTCGGGGAACTATGGCTACACCTTC
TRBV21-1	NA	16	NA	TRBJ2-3	CASIWTGPEGTDTQYF	TGTGCCAGCATTTGGACAGGGCCCGAGGGCACAGATACGCAGTATTTT
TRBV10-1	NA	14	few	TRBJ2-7	CASPTGLAPYEQYF	TGCGCCAGCCCGACAGGTCTGGCTCCCTACGAGCAGTACTTC
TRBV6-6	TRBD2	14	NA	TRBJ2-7	CASSTKRELYEQYF	TGTGCCAGCAGTACTAAGCGGGAGCTTTACGAGCAGTACTTC
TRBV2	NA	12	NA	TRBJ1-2	CASTLTVAGYTF	TGTGCCAGCACCTTGACAGTGGCTGGCTACACCTTC
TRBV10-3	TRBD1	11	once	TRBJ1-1	CAISGDREAFF	TGTGCCATCAGCGGGGACAGAGAAGCTTTCTTT
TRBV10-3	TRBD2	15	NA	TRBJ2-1	CAISEWGLAGDEQFF	TGTGCCATCAGTGAGTGGGGACTAGCGGGAGATGAGCAGTTCTTC
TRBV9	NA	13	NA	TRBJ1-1	CASSQGVSGAAFF	TGTGCCAGCAGCCAAGGGGTGAGTGGTGCAGCTTTCTTT
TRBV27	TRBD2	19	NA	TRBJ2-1	CASSLIMTTGLAGDNEQFF	TGTGCCAGCAGTCTTATAATGACCACGGGACTAGCGGGAGACAATGAGCAGTTCTTC
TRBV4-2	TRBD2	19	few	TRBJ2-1	CASSQDLVAGRRSYNEQFF	TGTGCCAGCAGCCAAGATCTAGTAGCGGGGAGGCGCTCCTACAATGAGCAGTTCTTC
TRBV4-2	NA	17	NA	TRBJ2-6	CASSQAAGSSGANVLTF	TGTGCCAGCAGCCAGGCTGCAGGTTCCTCTGGGGCCAACGTCCTGACTTTC
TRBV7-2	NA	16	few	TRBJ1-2	CASSLSSQGLGYGYTF	TGTGCCAGCAGCTTATCTTCCCAGGGGCTGGGCTATGGCTACACCTTC
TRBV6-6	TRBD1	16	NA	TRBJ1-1	CASSYTGTGRNTEAFF	TGTGCCAGCAGTTACACGGGGACAGGGAGGAACACTGAAGCTTTCTTT
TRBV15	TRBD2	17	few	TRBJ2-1	CATSRDSLAGGLDEQFF	TGTGCCACCAGCAGAGATTCGCTAGCGGGGGGGCTCGATGAGCAGTTCTTC
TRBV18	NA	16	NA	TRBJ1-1	CASSPPGQGLNTEAFF	TGTGCCAGCTCACCACCGGGGCAGGGGCTGAACACTGAAGCTTTCTTT
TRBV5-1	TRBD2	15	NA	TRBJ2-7	CASSVQAGGIDEQYF	TGCGCCAGCAGCGTTCAAGCGGGGGGCATTGACGAGCAGTACTTC
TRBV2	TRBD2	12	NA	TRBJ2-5	CASVGLGETQYF	TGTGCCAGCGTCGGACTAGGAGAGACCCAGTACTTC
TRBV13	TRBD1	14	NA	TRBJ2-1	CASGTQGAQNEQFF	TGTGCCAGCGGCACTCAGGGGGCGCAGAATGAGCAGTTCTTC
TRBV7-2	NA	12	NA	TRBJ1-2	CASSFRQEGYTF	TGTGCCAGCAGCTTCCGACAGGAGGGCTACACCTTC
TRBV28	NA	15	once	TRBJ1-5	CASSSSDISNQPQHF	TGTGCCAGCAGTTCCAGCGATATCAGCAATCAGCCCCAGCATTTT
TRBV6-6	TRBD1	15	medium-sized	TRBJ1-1	CASSPGQILNTEAFF	TGTGCCAGCAGTCCGGGACAGATTCTGAACACTGAAGCTTTCTTT
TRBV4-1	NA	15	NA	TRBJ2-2	CASSPRLDKGGELFF	TGCGCCAGCAGCCCGAGACTAGATAAAGGCGGGGAGCTGTTTTTT
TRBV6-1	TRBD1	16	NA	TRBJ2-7	CASSEALGTGSYEQYF	TGTGCCAGCAGTGAAGCGCTCGGGACAGGCTCCTACGAGCAGTACTTC
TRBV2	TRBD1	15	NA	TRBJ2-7	CASRQTGGAEYEQYF	TGTGCCAGCAGACAGACAGGGGGCGCGGAGTACGAGCAGTACTTC
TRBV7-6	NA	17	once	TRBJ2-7	CASSLAPGPPASYEQYF	TGTGCCAGCAGCTTAGCGCCGGGTCCGCCGGCCAGCTACGAGCAGTACTTC
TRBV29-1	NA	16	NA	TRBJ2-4	CSVSNQNRASKNIQYF	TGCAGCGTTTCTAACCAGAACAGGGCTTCCAAAAACATTCAGTACTTC
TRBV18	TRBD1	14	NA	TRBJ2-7	CASSPPGQTYEQYF	TGTGCCAGCTCACCACCGGGACAGACCTACGAGCAGTACTTC
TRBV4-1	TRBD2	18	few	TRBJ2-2	CASSQWTSGRVGTGELFF	TGCGCCAGCAGCCAATGGACTAGCGGGAGGGTGGGCACCGGGGAGCTGTTTTTT
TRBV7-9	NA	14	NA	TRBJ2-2	CASSLSAGAGELFF	TGTGCCAGCAGCTTATCGGCCGGAGCCGGGGAGCTGTTTTTT
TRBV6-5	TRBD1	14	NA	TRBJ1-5	CASSLDRVRQPQHF	TGTGCCAGCAGCCTGGACAGGGTACGTCAGCCCCAGCATTTT
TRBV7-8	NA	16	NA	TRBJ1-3	CASSPYSSLSGNTIYF	TGTGCCAGCAGCCCTTACAGTTCCCTCTCTGGAAACACCATATATTTT
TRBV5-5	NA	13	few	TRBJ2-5	CASSVQGPETQYF	TGTGCCAGCAGCGTCCAGGGTCCAGAGACCCAGTACTTC
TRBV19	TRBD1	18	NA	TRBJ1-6	CASSTDRDGPFDNSPLHF	TGTGCCAGTAGTACCGACAGGGACGGTCCTTTCGATAATTCACCCCTCCACTTT
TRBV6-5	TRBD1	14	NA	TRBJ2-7	CASSYGDRDYEQYF	TGTGCCAGCAGTTACGGGGACAGGGACTACGAGCAGTACTTC
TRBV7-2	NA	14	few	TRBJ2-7	CASSLDRSSYEQYF	TGTGCCAGCAGCCTTGACAGGAGCTCCTACGAGCAGTACTTC
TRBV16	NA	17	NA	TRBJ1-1	CASSQSVRPFLNTEAFF	TGTGCCAGCAGCCAATCTGTCAGGCCCTTCCTGAACACTGAAGCTTTCTTT
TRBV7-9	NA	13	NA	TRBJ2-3	CASSFHSQDTQYF	TGTGCCAGCAGCTTCCATAGTCAAGATACGCAGTATTTT
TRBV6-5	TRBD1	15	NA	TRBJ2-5	CASSYLDRARETQYF	TGTGCCAGCAGTTACCTGGACAGGGCAAGGGAGACCCAGTACTTC
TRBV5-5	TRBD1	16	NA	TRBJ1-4	CASSRAGTATNEKLFF	TGTGCCAGCAGCCGGGCGGGGACAGCAACTAATGAAAAACTGTTTTTT